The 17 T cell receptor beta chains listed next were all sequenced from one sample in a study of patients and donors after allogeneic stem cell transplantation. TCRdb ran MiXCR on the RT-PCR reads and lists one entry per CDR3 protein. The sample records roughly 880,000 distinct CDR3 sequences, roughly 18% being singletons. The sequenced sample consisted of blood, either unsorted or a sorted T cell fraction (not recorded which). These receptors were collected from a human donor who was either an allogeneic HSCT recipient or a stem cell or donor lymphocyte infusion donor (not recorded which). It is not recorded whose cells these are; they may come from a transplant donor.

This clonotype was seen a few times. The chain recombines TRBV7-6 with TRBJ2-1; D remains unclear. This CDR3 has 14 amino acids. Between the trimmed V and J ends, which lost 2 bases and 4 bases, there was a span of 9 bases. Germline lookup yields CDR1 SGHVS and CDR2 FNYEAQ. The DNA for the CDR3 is TGTGCCAGCAGCTTACTTCTGGCTTACAATGAGCAGTTCTTC. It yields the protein CASSLLLAYNEQFF.

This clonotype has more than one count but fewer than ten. In DNA, the CDR3 is TGTGCCTGGAGTGTACAGAGGAGCTCCTACAATGAGCAGTTCTTC. This codes for CAWSVQRSSYNEQFF. The chain joins TRBV30 to TRBJ2-1; D unresolved. V gave up 0 bases and J gave up 0 bases, with 9 bases separating them. Germline CDR1 is GTSNPN and CDR2 is SVGIG (reference sequence). The CDR3 is 15 residues long.

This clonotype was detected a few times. CDR3 sequence: CAWGQSKGTF. CDR3 coding DNA: TGTGCCTGGGGACAGTCGAAGGGCACCTTC. The chain recombines TRBV30 with TRBJ1-2; a weak D match, TRBD1 (6 bases). The germline V gene encodes CDR1 GTSNPN and CDR2 SVGIG (reference sequence). The CDR3 length is 10 residues. V lost 5 bases and J lost 13, with 14 bases in between. Based on the CDR3 plus reference TRBV30 and TRBJ1-2, the full variable domain is SQTIHQWPATLVQPVGSPLSLECTVEGTSNPNLYWYRQAAGRGLQLLFYSVGIGQISSEVPQNLSASRPQDRQFILSSKKLLLSDSGFYLCAWGQSKGTFGSGTRLTVV.

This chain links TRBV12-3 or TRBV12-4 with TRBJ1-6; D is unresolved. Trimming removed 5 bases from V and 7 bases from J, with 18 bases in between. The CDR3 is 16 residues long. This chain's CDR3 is CASSITDGVVNSPLHF. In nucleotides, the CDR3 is TGTGCCAGCAGTATTACAGACGGAGTAGTAAATTCACCCCTCCACTTT.

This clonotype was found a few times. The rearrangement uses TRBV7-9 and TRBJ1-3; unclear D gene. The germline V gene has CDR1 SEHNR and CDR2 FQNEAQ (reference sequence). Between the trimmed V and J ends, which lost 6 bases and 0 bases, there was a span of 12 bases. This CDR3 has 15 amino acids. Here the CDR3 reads CASSYQSFSGNTIYF. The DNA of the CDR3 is TGTGCCAGCAGTTATCAGTCTTTCTCTGGAAACACCATATATTTT.

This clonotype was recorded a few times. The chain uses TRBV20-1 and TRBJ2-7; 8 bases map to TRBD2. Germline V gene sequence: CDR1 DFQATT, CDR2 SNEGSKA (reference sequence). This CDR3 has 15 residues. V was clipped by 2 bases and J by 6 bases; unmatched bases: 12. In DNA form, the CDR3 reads TGCAGTGCTAGAACAACCGGGACTAGAAATCTCGAGCAGTACTTC. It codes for CSARTTGTRNLEQYF.

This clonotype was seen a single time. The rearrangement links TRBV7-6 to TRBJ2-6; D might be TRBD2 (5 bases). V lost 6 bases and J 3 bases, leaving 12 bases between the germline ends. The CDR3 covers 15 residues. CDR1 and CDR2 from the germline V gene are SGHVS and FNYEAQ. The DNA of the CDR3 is TGTGCCAGCAGTCATCGGGGAGTTGGGGCCAACGTCCTGACTTTC. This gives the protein CASSHRGVGANVLTF.

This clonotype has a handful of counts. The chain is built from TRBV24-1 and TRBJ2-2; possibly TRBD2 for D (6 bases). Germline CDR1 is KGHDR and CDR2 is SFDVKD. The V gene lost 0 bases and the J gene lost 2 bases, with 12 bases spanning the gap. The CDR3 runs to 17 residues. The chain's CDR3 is CATSDLSPSENTGELFF. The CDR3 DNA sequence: TGTGCCACCAGTGATTTGTCGCCTAGCGAAAACACCGGGGAGCTGTTTTTT.

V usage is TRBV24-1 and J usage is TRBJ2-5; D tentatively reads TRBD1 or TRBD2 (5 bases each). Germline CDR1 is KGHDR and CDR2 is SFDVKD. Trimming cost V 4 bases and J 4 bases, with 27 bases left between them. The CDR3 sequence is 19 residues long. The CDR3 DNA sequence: TGTGCCACCAGTGAGGGCAGGGCGAGACGAGAGGGCCCCCGAGAGACCCAGTACTTC. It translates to CATSEGRARREGPRETQYF.

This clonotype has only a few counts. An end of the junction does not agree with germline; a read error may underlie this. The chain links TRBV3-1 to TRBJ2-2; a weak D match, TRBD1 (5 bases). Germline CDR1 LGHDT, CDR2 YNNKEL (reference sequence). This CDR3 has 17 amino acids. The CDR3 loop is CASSQDSLNLLTGELFF. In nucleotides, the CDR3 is TGTGCCAGCAGTCAAGACAGCTTAAACCTCCTGACCGGGGAGCTGTTTTTT.

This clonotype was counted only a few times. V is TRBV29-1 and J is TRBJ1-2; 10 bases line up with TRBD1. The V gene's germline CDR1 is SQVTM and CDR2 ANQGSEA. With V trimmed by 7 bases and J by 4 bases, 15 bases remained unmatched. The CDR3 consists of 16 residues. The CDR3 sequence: CSAVRDRGRHSYGYTF. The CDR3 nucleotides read TGCAGCGCCGTCAGGGACAGGGGACGTCACTCCTATGGCTACACCTTC. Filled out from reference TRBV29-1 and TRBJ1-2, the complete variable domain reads SAVISQKPSRDICQRGTSLTIQCQVDSQVTMMFWYRQQPGQSLTLIATANQGSEATYESGFVIDKFPISRPNLTFSTLTVSNMSPEDSSIYLCSAVRDRGRHSYGYTFGSGTRLTVV.

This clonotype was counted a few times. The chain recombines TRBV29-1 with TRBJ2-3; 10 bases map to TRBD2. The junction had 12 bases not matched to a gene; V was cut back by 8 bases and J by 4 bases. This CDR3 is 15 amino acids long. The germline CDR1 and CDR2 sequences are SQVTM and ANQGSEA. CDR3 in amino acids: CSLSFILAGSDTQYF. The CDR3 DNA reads TGCAGCCTCTCTTTCATACTAGCGGGGTCAGATACGCAGTATTTT.

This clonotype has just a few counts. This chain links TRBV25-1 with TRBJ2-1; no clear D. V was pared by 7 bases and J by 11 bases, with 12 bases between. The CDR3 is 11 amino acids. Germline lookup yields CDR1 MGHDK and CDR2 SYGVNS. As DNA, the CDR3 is TGTGCCAGCATGGGATCCAGGAAGCAGTTCTTC. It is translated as CASMGSRKQFF.

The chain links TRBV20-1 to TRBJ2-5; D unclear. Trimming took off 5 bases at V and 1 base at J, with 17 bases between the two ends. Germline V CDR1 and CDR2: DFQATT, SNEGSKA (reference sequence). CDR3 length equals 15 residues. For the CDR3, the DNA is TGCAGTGCTCCCACCGAAATGGGCCGCCAAGAGACCCAGTACTTC. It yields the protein CSAPTEMGRQETQYF.

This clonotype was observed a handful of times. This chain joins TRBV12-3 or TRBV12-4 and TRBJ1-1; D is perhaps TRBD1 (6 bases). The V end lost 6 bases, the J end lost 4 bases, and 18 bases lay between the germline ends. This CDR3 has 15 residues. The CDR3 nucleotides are TGTGCCAGCAGCCCAAGCGGGGGCTCGGGCACTGAAGCTTTCTTT. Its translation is CASSPSGGSGTEAFF.

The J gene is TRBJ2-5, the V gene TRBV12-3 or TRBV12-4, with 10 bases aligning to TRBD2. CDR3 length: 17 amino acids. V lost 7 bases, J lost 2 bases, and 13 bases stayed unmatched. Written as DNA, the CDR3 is TGTGCCAGCACCCGACGAGGTAGCGGGGGGCGTCAAGAGACCCAGTACTTC. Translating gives CASTRRGSGGRQETQYF.

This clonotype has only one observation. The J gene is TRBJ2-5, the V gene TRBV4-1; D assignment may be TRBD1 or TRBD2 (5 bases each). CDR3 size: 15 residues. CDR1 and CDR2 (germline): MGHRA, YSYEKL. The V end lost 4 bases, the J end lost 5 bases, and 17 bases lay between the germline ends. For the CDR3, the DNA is TGCGCCAGCAGCCCTATCGAGGGGCAGGTGGAGACCCAGTACTTC. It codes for CASSPIEGQVETQYF.